The 16 T cell receptor beta chains below were found in one sample sequenced in a study of vaccination and CD4 T cells after COVID-19 (dated by TCRdb to between 2021 and 2023). The label giving this sample's treatment or condition can be read as: roughly ten-day PBMC culture with coronavirus spike peptide pools or control peptides (ViraFEST assay). The library was built by means of PCR. Sequencing took place on an Illumina iSeq 100. At the Johns Hopkins FTIC core, DNA from the cultured CD4+ T cells underwent TCR sequencing with the Oncomine TCR Beta short-read assay. TCRdb passed the public sequencing reads through fastp at Q25 and MiXCR, retaining productive beta sequences. For every CDR3 protein sequence, its rows merge into one entry that carries the most common genes and DNA. The sample includes some 5,300 distinct CDR3 sequences, with less than 45% observed a single time. 34% of the sample is taken by the ten largest.

Their recognized antigens are unknown. The sample comprised CD4+ T cells from blood, cultured in vitro. These receptors came from a human donor who had recovered from COVID-19.

The CDR3 is CSARAGAAQETQYF. The CDR3, as DNA: TGCAGTGCTAGAGCCGGCGCAGCTCAAGAGACCCAGTACTTC. The V gene is TRBV20-1, the J gene TRBJ2-5; no definite D call. This CDR3 has 14 residues. Germline V gene lookup returns CDR1 DFQATT and CDR2 SNEGSKA (reference sequence). V was trimmed by 1 base and J by 2 bases, leaving 11 bases between them.

This clonotype was counted only a few times. V gene TRBV27 combines with J gene TRBJ2-7, with D possibly TRBD1 on 5 matching bases. The CDR3 length is 18 residues. CDR1 is MNHEY, CDR2 SMNVEV, per germline (reference sequence). The V end lost 0 bases, the J end lost 2 bases, and 20 bases lay between the germline ends. The CDR3 reads CASSLSTIWGRATYEQYF. The CDR3 DNA follows: TGTGCCAGCAGTTTATCGACCATTTGGGGCAGGGCCACCTACGAGCAGTACTTC.

The chain links TRBV4-1 to TRBJ2-5, with 9 bases that match TRBD2. Trimming took 1 base from V and 0 from J; bases not matched to a gene: 3. Germline V lookup: CDR1 MGHRA, CDR2 YSYEKL. The CDR3 runs to 16 residues. The CDR3, as DNA: TGCGCCAGCAGCCAAGGACTAGCGGAGTACCAAGAGACCCAGTACTTC. Translation: CASSQGLAEYQETQYF.

The rearrangement joins TRBV29-1 to TRBJ1-1; TRBD1 is a possible D gene (5 bases). The germline CDR1 and CDR2 sequences are SQVTM and ANQGSEA. This CDR3 has 15 residues. V lost 5 bases, J lost 1 base, and 17 bases lay in between. The CDR3 DNA reads as TGCAGCGTTTCTGGTTTGGTGGGGACGAACACTGAAGCTTTCTTT. This codes for CSVSGLVGTNTEAFF.

This clonotype was found a few times. The rearrangement links TRBV19 to TRBJ2-3, with D uncertain. CDR1 LNHDA and CDR2 SQIVND come from the germline V gene (reference sequence). The CDR3 contains 13 residues. V was clipped by 4 bases and J by 3 bases, with 8 bases between them. CDR3 in amino acids: CASSNLVTDTQYF. In DNA form, the CDR3 reads TGTGCCAGTAGTAATCTAGTGACAGATACGCAGTATTTT.

This clonotype has only a few counts. This chain connects TRBV15 to TRBJ1-2; the D is unclear. The CDR3 runs to 17 residues. Germline assignment: CDR1 LNHNV and CDR2 YYDKDF (reference sequence). Trimming cost V 0 bases and J 0 bases, with 14 bases left between them. CDR3 residues: CATSRDPRVEANYGYTF. CDR3 bases: TGTGCCACCAGCAGAGACCCACGGGTGGAGGCTAACTATGGCTACACCTTC.

CDR3 in amino acids: CASSYAETQYF. The DNA of the CDR3 is TGTGCCAGCAGTTACGCGGAGACCCAGTACTTC. V gene TRBV6-5 combines with J gene TRBJ2-5, with D uncertain. Germline lookup yields CDR1 MNHEY and CDR2 SVGAGI. V was cut by 2 bases and J by 5 bases, with 3 bases left in between. The CDR3 runs 11 residues.

This chain connects TRBV2 to TRBJ1-1; possible D gene TRBD1, 5 bases. With 3 bases removed from V and 4 bases from J, the gap between germline ends came to 9 bases. Germline CDR1 and CDR2: SNHLY and FYNNEI. The CDR3 is 13 amino acids. CDR3 DNA: TGTGCCAGCAGTGATTCGAGGGGCACTGAAGCTTTCTTT. Translated: CASSDSRGTEAFF.

The chain has TRBV4-2 and TRBJ1-1; 8 bases are shared with TRBD1. Losses at the gene ends were 1 base for V and 2 bases for J; bases not matched to a gene: 3. The CDR3 is 15 amino acids. Germline V CDR1 and CDR2: LGHNA, YNFKEQ. CDR3 loop: CASSQVDRGNTEAFF. The DNA for the CDR3 is TGTGCCAGCAGCCAAGTCGACAGGGGCAACACTGAAGCTTTCTTT.

The chain has TRBV2 and TRBJ2-1; 8 bases are a match to TRBD2. CDR1 is SNHLY, CDR2 FYNNEI, per germline. The J segment lost 5 bases and the V segment lost 6 bases, leaving 3 bases of the junction unmatched. The CDR3 covers 13 residues. The CDR3 loop reads CASRTSVNNEQFF. DNA of the CDR3: TGTGCCAGCAGGACTAGCGTCAACAATGAGCAGTTCTTC. The full variable domain, completed using reference TRBV2 and TRBJ2-1, is EPEVTQTPSHQVTQMGQEVILRCVPISNHLYFYWYRQILGQKVEFLVSFYNNEISEKSEIFDDQFSVERPDGSNFTLKIRSTKLEDSAMYFCASRTSVNNEQFFGPGTRLTVL.

The genes are TRBV20-1 and TRBJ2-7; D is possibly TRBD1 (5 bases). Germline CDR1 reads DFQATT; CDR2 reads SNEGSKA (reference sequence). Trimming removed 6 bases at V and 1 base at J, with 19 bases between. The CDR3 is made up of 15 amino acids. DNA for the CDR3: TGCAGTGCGGTCAAGAGGCAGGGCCTTTCCTACGAGCAGTACTTC. Translation: CSAVKRQGLSYEQYF.

This clonotype turned up a few times. This chain connects TRBV12-3 or TRBV12-4 to TRBJ2-3; D is possibly TRBD2 (6 bases). The CDR3 runs to 13 residues. Between the trimmed V and J ends, which lost 3 bases and 4 bases, there was a span of 8 bases. In DNA form, the CDR3 reads TGTGCCAGCAGTTTGTGGGGGGCAGATACGCAGTATTTT. Translated, it gives CASSLWGADTQYF.

This clonotype is medium-sized (0.01 to 0.1%). In DNA form, the CDR3 reads TGTGCCAGCAGCCCATATAATTCACCCCTCCACTTT. Encoded protein: CASSPYNSPLHF. V usage is TRBV5-5 and J usage is TRBJ1-6; no firm D call. The CDR3 sequence is 12 residues long. CDR1 SGHKS and CDR2 YYEKEE come from the germline V gene (reference sequence). V gave up 4 bases and J gave up 4 bases, with 3 bases separating them.

The CDR3 bases are TGCAGCGTGTCAGGGGGTCTGACTGAAGCTTTCTTT. It translates to CSVSGGLTEAFF. The chain employs TRBV29-1 and TRBJ1-1; 7 bases are a match to TRBD1. The CDR3 runs 12 residues. Germline trimming cut 6 bases from V and 5 bases from J; bases unmatched to any gene: 6. Germline CDR1 is SQVTM and CDR2 is ANQGSEA.

This clonotype is a singleton in its sample. This chain joins TRBV11-3 and TRBJ2-2, with D possibly matching TRBD2 (7 bases). The V and J ends lost 2 bases and 8 bases respectively, with 18 bases between them. The CDR3 consists of 16 residues. The germline V gene has CDR1 SGHNT and CDR2 YENEEA. The CDR3 sequence is CASSLFGGPFLGELFF. The CDR3 coding sequence is TGTGCCAGCAGCTTATTCGGGGGGCCTTTTTTGGGGGAGCTGTTTTTT.

This chain links TRBV29-1 with TRBJ1-4; 7 bases are shared with TRBD1. Germline V gene lookup returns CDR1 SQVTM and CDR2 ANQGSEA. The CDR3 has 12 amino acids. With 5 bases clipped from V and 6 bases from J, the junction kept 3 bases outside the gene matches. The CDR3 sequence is CSVWQGDEKLFF. The CDR3 coding sequence is TGCAGCGTTTGGCAGGGGGATGAAAAACTGTTTTTT.